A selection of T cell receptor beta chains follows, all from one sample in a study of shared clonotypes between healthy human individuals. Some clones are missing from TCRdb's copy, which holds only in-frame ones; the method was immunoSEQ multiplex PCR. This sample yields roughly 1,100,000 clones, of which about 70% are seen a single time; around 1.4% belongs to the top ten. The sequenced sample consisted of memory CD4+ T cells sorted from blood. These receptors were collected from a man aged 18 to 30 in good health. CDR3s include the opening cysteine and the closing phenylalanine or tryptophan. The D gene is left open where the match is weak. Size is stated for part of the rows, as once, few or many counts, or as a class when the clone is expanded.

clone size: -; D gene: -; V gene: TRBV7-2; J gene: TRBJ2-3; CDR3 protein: CASSLRGGRTDTQYF; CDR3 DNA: TGTGCCAGCAGCTTACGCGGGGGCCGCACAGATACGCAGTATTTT
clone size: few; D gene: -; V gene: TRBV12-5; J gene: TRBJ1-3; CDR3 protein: CASGLVASRDSGNTIYF; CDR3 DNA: TGTGCTAGTGGTTTGGTAGCATCGCGGGATTCTGGAAACACCATATATTTT
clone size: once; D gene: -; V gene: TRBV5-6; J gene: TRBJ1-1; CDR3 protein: CASSRLGGAFF; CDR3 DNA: TGTGCCAGCAGCCGATTGGGGGGAGCTTTCTTT
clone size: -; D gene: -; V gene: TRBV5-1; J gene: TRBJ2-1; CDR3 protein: CASSLSPQGLGNEQFF; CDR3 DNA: TGCGCCAGCAGCTTGTCGCCGCAGGGGCTTGGGAATGAGCAGTTCTTC
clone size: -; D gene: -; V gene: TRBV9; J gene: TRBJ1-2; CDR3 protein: CASSVGRPAQGGYTF; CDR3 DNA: TGTGCCAGCAGCGTAGGTAGGCCCGCCCAGGGAGGCTACACCTTC
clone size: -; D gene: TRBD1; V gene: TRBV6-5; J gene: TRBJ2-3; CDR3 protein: CASSYSKGGPRDTQYF; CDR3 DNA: TGTGCCAGCAGTTACTCGAAAGGGGGCCCCAGGGATACGCAGTATTTT
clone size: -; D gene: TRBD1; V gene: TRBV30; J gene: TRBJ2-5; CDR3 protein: CAWNRQGYQETQYF; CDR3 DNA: TGTGCCTGGAACAGACAGGGCTATCAGGAGACCCAGTACTTC
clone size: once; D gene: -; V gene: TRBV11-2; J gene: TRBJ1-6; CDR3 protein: CASSTPKGLGSPLHF; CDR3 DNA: TGTGCCAGCAGCACCCCGAAGGGGCTTGGTTCACCCCTCCACTTT
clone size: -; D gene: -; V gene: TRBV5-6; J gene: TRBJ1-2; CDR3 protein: CASRRPGQSNYGYTF; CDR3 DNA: TGTGCCAGCAGAAGACCTGGACAGTCTAACTATGGCTACACCTTC
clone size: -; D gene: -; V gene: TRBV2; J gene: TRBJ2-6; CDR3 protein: CASSEGGPGANVLTF; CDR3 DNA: TGTGCCAGCAGTGAAGGGGGGCCCGGGGCCAACGTCCTGACTTTC
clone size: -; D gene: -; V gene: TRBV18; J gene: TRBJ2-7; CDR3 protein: CASSPRQGEQYF; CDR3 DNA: TGTGCCAGCTCACCACGGCAGGGCGAGCAGTACTTC
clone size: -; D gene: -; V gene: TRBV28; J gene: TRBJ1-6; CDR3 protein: CASSLGRDSYNSPLHF; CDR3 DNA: TGTGCCAGCAGTTTAGGGAGAGACTCCTATAATTCACCCCTCCACTTT
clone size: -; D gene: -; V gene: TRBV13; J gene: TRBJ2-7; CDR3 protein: CASSLRAASYEQYF; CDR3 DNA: TGTGCCAGCAGCTTACGAGCGGCCTCCTACGAGCAGTACTTC
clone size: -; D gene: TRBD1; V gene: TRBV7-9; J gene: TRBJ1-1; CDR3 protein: CASSGGQFMNTEAFF; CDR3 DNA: TGTGCCAGCAGCGGGGGACAGTTCATGAACACTGAAGCTTTCTTT
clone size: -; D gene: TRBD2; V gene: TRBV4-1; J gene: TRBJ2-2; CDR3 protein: CASSLSASGSANTGELFF; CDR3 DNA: TGCGCCAGCAGCCTTTCAGCTAGCGGGAGCGCGAACACCGGGGAGCTGTTTTTT
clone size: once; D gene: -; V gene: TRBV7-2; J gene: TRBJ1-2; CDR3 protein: CASSKGFQYGYTF; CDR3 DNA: TGTGCCAGCAGTAAGGGGTTCCAGTATGGCTACACCTTC
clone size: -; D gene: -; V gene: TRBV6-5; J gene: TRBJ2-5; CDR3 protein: CASSYEQGRFETQYF; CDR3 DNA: TGTGCCAGCAGTTACGAACAGGGTCGCTTCGAGACCCAGTACTTC
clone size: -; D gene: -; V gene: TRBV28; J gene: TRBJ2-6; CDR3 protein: CASSPSGAGGANVLTF; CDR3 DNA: TGTGCCAGCAGTCCGTCGGGGGCGGGAGGGGCCAACGTCCTGACTTTC
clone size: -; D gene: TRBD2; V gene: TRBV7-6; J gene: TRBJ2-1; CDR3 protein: CASSLIPSGGAGEQFF; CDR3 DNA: TGTGCCAGCAGCTTGATTCCTAGCGGGGGGGCCGGAGAGCAGTTCTTC
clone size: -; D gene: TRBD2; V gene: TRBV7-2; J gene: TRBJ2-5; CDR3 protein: CASSLGGRFETQYF; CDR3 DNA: TGTGCCAGCAGCTTAGGCGGGAGGTTTGAGACCCAGTACTTC
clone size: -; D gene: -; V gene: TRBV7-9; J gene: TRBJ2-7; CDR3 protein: CASSSSGSYEQYF; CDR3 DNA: TGTGCCAGCAGCTCGTCGGGCTCCTACGAGCAGTACTTC
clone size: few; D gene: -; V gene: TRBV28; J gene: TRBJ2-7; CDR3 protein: CASSSSVVLDEQYF; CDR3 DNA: TGTGCCAGCAGTTCCTCAGTGGTTTTGGACGAGCAGTACTTC
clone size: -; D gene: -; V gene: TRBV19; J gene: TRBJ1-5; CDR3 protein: CASSQQVGSNQPQHF; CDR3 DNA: TGTGCCAGTAGTCAGCAGGTGGGGAGCAATCAGCCCCAGCATTTT
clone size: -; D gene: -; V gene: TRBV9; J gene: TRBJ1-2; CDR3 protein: CASSVGPEKGHGYTF; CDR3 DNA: TGTGCCAGCAGCGTAGGTCCAGAAAAAGGCCATGGCTACACCTTC
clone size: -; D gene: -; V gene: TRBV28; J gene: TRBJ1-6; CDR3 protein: CALGGDGSPLHF; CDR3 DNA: TGTGCTTTGGGCGGGGATGGCTCACCCCTCCACTTT
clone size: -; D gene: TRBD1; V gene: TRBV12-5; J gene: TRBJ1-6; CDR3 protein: CASGLSPVVEGTGDSPLHF; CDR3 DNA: TGTGCTAGTGGTTTGTCCCCAGTAGTGGAAGGGACAGGGGACTCACCCCTCCACTTT
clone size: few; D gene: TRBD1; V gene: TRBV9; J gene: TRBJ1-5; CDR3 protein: CASGTGGQPQHF; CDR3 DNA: TGTGCCAGCGGGACAGGAGGTCAGCCCCAGCATTTT
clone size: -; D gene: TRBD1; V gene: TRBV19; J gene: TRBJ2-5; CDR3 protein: CASTRDSRETQYF; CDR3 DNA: TGTGCCAGTACCCGGGACAGCCGAGAGACCCAGTACTTC
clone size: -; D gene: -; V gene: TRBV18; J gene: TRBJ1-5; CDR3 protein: CASSPGPGDRHQPQHF; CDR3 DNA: TGTGCCAGCTCACCAGGTCCAGGGGATCGGCATCAGCCCCAGCATTTT
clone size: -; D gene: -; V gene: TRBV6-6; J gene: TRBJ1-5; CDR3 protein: CASSHGGGNQPQHF; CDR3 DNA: TGTGCCAGCAGCCACGGGGGGGGGAATCAGCCCCAGCATTTT
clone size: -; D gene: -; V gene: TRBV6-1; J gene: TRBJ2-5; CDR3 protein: CASSRDLRGETQYF; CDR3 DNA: TGTGCCAGCAGTCGGGACCTTAGAGGAGAGACCCAGTACTTC
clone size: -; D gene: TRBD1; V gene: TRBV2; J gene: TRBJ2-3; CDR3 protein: CASGKDRGRTDTQYF; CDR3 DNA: TGTGCCAGCGGGAAAGACAGGGGGCGAACAGATACGCAGTATTTT
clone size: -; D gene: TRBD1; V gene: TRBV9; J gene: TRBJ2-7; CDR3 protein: CASSTRTGGAEQYF; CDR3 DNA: TGTGCCAGCAGCACCCGGACAGGGGGTGCGGAGCAGTACTTC
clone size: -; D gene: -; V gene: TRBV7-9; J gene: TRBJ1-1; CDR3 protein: CASSFPGAMNTEAFF; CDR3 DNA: TGTGCCAGCAGCTTTCCAGGGGCGATGAACACTGAAGCTTTCTTT
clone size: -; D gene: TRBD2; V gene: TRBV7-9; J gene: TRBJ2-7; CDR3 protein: CASSFGLAAYEQYF; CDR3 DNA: TGTGCCAGCAGCTTTGGACTAGCGGCTTACGAGCAGTACTTC
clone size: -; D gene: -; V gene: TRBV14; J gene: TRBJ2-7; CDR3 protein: CASSQNFGIYEQYF; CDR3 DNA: TGTGCCAGCAGCCAAAACTTCGGGATTTACGAGCAGTACTTC
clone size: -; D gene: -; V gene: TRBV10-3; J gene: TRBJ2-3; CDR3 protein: CAISGTKENTQYF; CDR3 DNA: TGTGCCATCAGTGGCACAAAGGAAAATACGCAGTATTTT
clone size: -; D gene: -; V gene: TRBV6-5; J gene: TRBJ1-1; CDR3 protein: CASRLTQNTEAFF; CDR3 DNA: TGTGCCAGCAGACTAACTCAGAACACTGAAGCTTTCTTT
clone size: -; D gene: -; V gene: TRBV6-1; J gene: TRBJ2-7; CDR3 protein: CASTHGSYEQYF; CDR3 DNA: TGTGCCAGCACCCACGGGAGCTACGAGCAGTACTTC